This T cell receptor beta chain was documented in a study of shared clonotypes between healthy human individuals. The CDR3 is made up of 14 amino acids. J gave up 5 bases and V 4 bases, and 5 bases lay outside the gene matches. Germline values: CDR1 SEHNR, CDR2 FQNEAQ (reference sequence). Overall study results and limits: Generally, naive subsets came out with larger estimated richness than memory subsets.

Data came from immunoSEQ multiplex PCR; TCRdb stores just in-frame clones and leaves some out. The table records some 1.5 million clones, approximately 96% of them present only once. About this clone itself: Its antigen is as yet unknown.

Sample: naive CD4+ T cells sorted from blood. As for subset: CD45RA+ positively selected. The chain recombines TRBV7-9 with TRBJ1-5, with 7 bases fitting TRBD1. This receptor was identified in a man between 25 and 39 years old in good health. CDR3 in amino acids: CASSSDRSHQPQHF. DNA of the CDR3: TGTGCCAGCAGCTCGGACAGGTCCCATCAGCCCCAGCATTTT.